These 18 T cell receptor beta chains came from one sample sequenced in a study of CD8+ T cells in alopecia areata. Following extraction, RNA underwent reverse transcription to cDNA, which served as the sequencing template. Produced via immunoSEQ multiplex PCR; TCRdb's table is partial and in-frame only. This sample has about 110,000 clones; 55% to 70% occur once, and the top ten carry around 23%. Material: NKG2D-low CD8+ T cells sorted from blood. These TCRs come from a human donor with alopecia areata.

This chain uses TRBV29-1 with TRBJ2-7; 9 bases align to TRBD1. J was trimmed by 3 bases and V by 3 bases; bases with no gene match: 6. Germline loops: CDR1 SQVTM, CDR2 ANQGSEA. This CDR3 has 14 amino acids. CDR3 nucleotides: TGCAGCGTTGAGTCACAGGGGGCTGTCTACGAGCAGTACTTC. Protein: CSVESQGAVYEQYF.

This chain uses TRBV5-1 with TRBJ1-2; D ambiguous. The CDR3 runs to 15 residues. V was clipped by 3 bases and J by 2 bases, with 14 bases between them. Germline CDR1 reads SGHRS; CDR2 reads YFSETQ. Here the CDR3 reads CASSYDSSKNYGYTF. The CDR3 coding sequence is TGCGCCAGCAGCTACGATAGTTCAAAGAACTATGGCTACACCTTC. The full variable domain, its missing parts supplied by reference TRBV5-1 and TRBJ1-2, is KAGVTQTPRYLIKTRGQQVTLSCSPISGHRSVSWYQQTPGQGLQFLFEYFSETQRNKGNFPGRFSGRQFSNSRSEMNVSTLELGDSALYLCASSYDSSKNYGYTFGSGTRLTVV.

DNA of the CDR3: TGCAGCGTTCCACGGGACAGGGTAGACTATGGCTACACCTTC. Amino acid sequence: CSVPRDRVDYGYTF. The chain employs TRBV29-1 and TRBJ1-2, with 9 nucleotides matching TRBD1. This CDR3 is built from 14 residues. The V and J ends lost 5 bases and 3 bases, in that order; junction bases with no gene match: 7. Germline assignment: CDR1 SQVTM and CDR2 ANQGSEA.

This clone was observed a few times. This chain links TRBV9 with TRBJ2-3; D is possibly TRBD1 (6 bases). The CDR3 runs to 15 residues. V was shortened by 4 bases and J by 0 bases, with 12 bases between the two germline ends. Germline V gives CDR1 SGDLS, CDR2 YYNGEE. DNA of the CDR3: TGTGCCAGCAGCACACAGGGAGCTAGCACAGATACGCAGTATTTT. Protein: CASSTQGASTDTQYF.

This clone was counted a few times. The V call is TRBV7-9, the J call TRBJ2-1; D perhaps matches TRBD2 (5 bases). V dropped 3 bases and J dropped 2 bases, with 11 bases sitting between them. The CDR3 runs to 15 residues. Germline CDR1 reads SEHNR; CDR2 reads FQNEAQ (reference sequence). CDR3 in amino acids: CASSFPGGTYNEQFF. In DNA, the CDR3 is TGTGCCAGCAGCTTCCCCGGAGGAACCTACAATGAGCAGTTCTTC. Filled out from reference TRBV7-9 and TRBJ2-1, the complete variable domain reads DTGVSQNPRHKITKRGQNVTFRCDPISEHNRLYWYRQTLGQGPEFLTYFQNEAQLEKSRLLSDRFSAERPKGSFSTLEIQRTEQGDSAMYLCASSFPGGTYNEQFFGPGTRLTVL.

V is TRBV6-5 and J is TRBJ1-2; D unclear. The CDR3 has 13 residues. The ends were cut back, 5 bases at V and 6 bases at J, with 13 bases in the middle. Germline-derived CDR1 and CDR2 are MNHEY and SVGAGI. The CDR3 here is CASSPWLADGYTF. As DNA, the CDR3 is TGTGCCAGCAGTCCGTGGCTTGCAGATGGCTACACCTTC.

This clone turned up a few times. V is TRBV7-9 and J is TRBJ2-3; 11 bases align to TRBD2. This CDR3 contains 17 residues. The V and J ends lost 5 bases and 2 bases, in that order; junction bases with no gene match: 9. In germline, CDR1 is SEHNR, CDR2 FQNEAQ (reference sequence). The chain's CDR3 is CASSRLTSGTNTDTQYF. The CDR3 DNA reads as TGTGCCAGCAGCCGATTGACTAGCGGGACCAACACAGATACGCAGTATTTT.

The chain is built from TRBV15 and TRBJ2-7, with D perhaps matching TRBD1 or TRBD2 (5 bases each). The V and J ends lost 4 bases and 4 bases respectively, with 23 bases between them. The CDR3 has 17 amino acids. Germline V gives CDR1 LNHNV, CDR2 YYDKDF (reference sequence). The CDR3 loop reads CATSTVPDGWGIYEQYF. The DNA for the CDR3 is TGTGCCACCAGCACTGTCCCCGATGGGTGGGGGATATACGAGCAGTACTTC.

The genes are TRBV7-4 and TRBJ1-1; possible D gene TRBD1, 5 bases. CDR1 is SGHVT, CDR2 SQSDAQ, per germline. V lost 5 bases, J lost 0 bases, and 16 bases lay in between. The CDR3 extends over 16 amino acids. CDR3 nucleotide sequence: TGTGCCAGCAGCCCGCCAGGGCAGGAAGTGAACACTGAAGCTTTCTTT. Amino acid sequence: CASSPPGQEVNTEAFF.

This clone was seen more than once but under ten times. This chain links TRBV7-8 with TRBJ1-2; D is unclear. This CDR3 is 16 amino acids long. The germline V gene encodes CDR1 SGHVS and CDR2 FQNEAQ. V dropped 0 bases and J dropped 8 bases, with 19 bases sitting between them. CDR3 sequence (DNA): TGTGCCAGCAGCTTAGCCCACTCCGCCCCGGCTACCGGCTACACCTTC. It is translated as CASSLAHSAPATGYTF. The full variable domain, with the rest looked up from reference TRBV7-8 and TRBJ1-2, is GAGVSQSPRYKVAKRGQDVALRCDPISGHVSLFWYQQALGQGPEFLTYFQNEAQLDKSGLPSDRFFAERPEGSVSTLKIQRTQQEDSAVYLCASSLAHSAPATGYTFGSGTRLTVV.

The chain uses TRBV13 and TRBJ2-1; D may match TRBD1 or TRBD2 (5 bases each). Germline lookup yields CDR1 PRHDT and CDR2 FYEKMQ (reference sequence). The CDR3 contains 14 residues. The germline V and J ends were trimmed by 4 bases and 7 bases, with 14 bases remaining between them. The CDR3 reads CASSYGTNDNEQFF. CDR3 nucleotides: TGTGCCAGCAGCTACGGGACGAACGATAATGAGCAGTTCTTC.

The chain's CDR3 is CASSLSGVAGDPRGEQFF. DNA for the CDR3: TGTGCCAGCAGCTTATCCGGGGTAGCGGGAGACCCACGAGGTGAGCAGTTCTTC. This sequence joins TRBV7-2 and TRBJ2-1; TRBD2 agrees at 9 bases. Trimming took 2 bases from V and 9 from J; bases not matched to a gene: 17. This CDR3 is 18 amino acids long. Germline assignment: CDR1 SGHTA and CDR2 FQGNSA.

The chain is built from TRBV9 and TRBJ2-3, with D unresolved. The CDR3 extends over 15 amino acids. Between the trimmed V and J ends, which lost 1 base and 6 bases, there was a span of 15 bases. Germline-derived CDR1 and CDR2 are SGDLS and YYNGEE. The CDR3 coding sequence is TGTGCCAGCAGCGTAAAAGCCGCCGTTTACGATACGCAGTATTTT. This gives the protein CASSVKAAVYDTQYF.

Only one count was recorded for this clone. CDR3 coding DNA: TGTGCCAGCAGCTTCCCGTCAGGGGGCGATGAGCAGTTCTTC. Its translation is CASSFPSGGDEQFF. The gene calls are TRBV5-6 and TRBJ2-1; the match to TRBD1 covers 8 bases. This CDR3 comprises 14 residues. Germline loops: CDR1 SGHDT, CDR2 YYEEEE. Losses at the gene ends were 2 bases for V and 8 bases for J; bases not matched to a gene: 6.

The V and J genes are TRBV29-1 and TRBJ2-2; 9 bases align to TRBD1. Unmatched junction bases numbered 3, after V lost 5 bases and J lost 5 bases. The CDR3 runs 13 residues. Germline values: CDR1 SQVTM, CDR2 ANQGSEA. CDR3 in DNA: TGCAGCGTTCCGGGACAGGGTACCGGGGAGCTGTTTTTT. Encoded protein: CSVPGQGTGELFF.

The chain is built from TRBV10-3 and TRBJ2-1, with D hard to call. CDR3 length equals 12 residues. The germline gives CDR1 ENHRY, CDR2 SYGVKD. V lost 0 bases and J lost 8, with 5 bases in between. The chain's CDR3 is CAISESGDEQFF. In nucleotides, the CDR3 is TGTGCCATCAGTGAGTCTGGGGATGAGCAGTTCTTC.

The rearrangement links TRBV7-8 to TRBJ2-1; D remains ambiguous. The V end lost 10 bases, the J end lost 5 bases, and 12 bases lay between the germline ends. The CDR3 contains 12 residues. CDR1 is SGHVS and CDR2 is FQNEAQ in the germline V gene. The CDR3 sequence: CAIRSRDNEQFF. In nucleotides, the CDR3 is TGTGCCATCCGCTCCAGAGACAATGAGCAGTTCTTC.

The chain uses TRBV13 and TRBJ2-3; D gene ambiguous. This CDR3 has 11 residues. Germline CDR1 reads PRHDT; CDR2 reads FYEKMQ (reference sequence). The V end lost 5 bases, the J end lost 6 bases, and 6 bases lay between the germline ends. In nucleotides, the CDR3 is TGTGCCAGCAGCCTCGCGGATACGCAGTATTTT. Encoded protein: CASSLADTQYF.